Shown below are 9 T cell receptor beta chains from a single sample sequenced in a study of CXCR3-negative and CXCR3-positive naive CD8 T cells. Antigens for these TCRs are unknown. Overall study findings and caveats: Naive cells positive for CXCR3 carried more hydrophobic TRB CDR3s than CXCR3-negative ones.

With UMI labels, 5' RACE was used to prepare the TRB cDNA libraries. TCRdb reprocessed the 5' RACE reads and keeps a single row for each CDR3 protein, giving no DNA. The table gives 150,000 to 180,000 distinct CDR3 sequences; the top ten clones make up 0.45% to 0.6% of it. The sample consisted of naive CXCR3+ CD8+ T cells from blood. Regarding subset: CD45RO-CCR7+CD27+CD95- naive CD8+ T cells expressing CXCR3 (TNR3+). Every receptor here comes from a human donor in good health. Some clones in this sample may be carry-over from other donors' samples.

This chain connects TRBV3-1 to TRBJ2-7; with no DNA, the TCRdb D assignment of TRBD1 cannot be verified. CDR3 length equals 16 residues. From germline, CDR1 is LGHDT and CDR2 YNNKEL (reference sequence). CDR3 amino acids: CASSQDRPGGSYEQYF.

The chain links TRBV6-4 to TRBJ2-3; TCRdb designates TRBD2, a call that cannot be tested without DNA. Germline CDR1 is MRHNA and CDR2 is SNTAGT. CDR3 length: 15 residues. CDR3 amino acids: CASSGSGRSTDTQYF.

The chain uses TRBV27 and TRBJ2-1; TCRdb's assignment of TRBD2 cannot be checked, as there is no DNA. The length of the CDR3 is 14 residues. CDR1 is MNHEY and CDR2 is SMNVEV in the germline V gene (reference sequence). CDR3 sequence reads: CASSPGLSPSEQFF.

The chain employs TRBV15 and TRBJ2-7. Germline CDR1 and CDR2: LNHNV and YYDKDF (reference sequence). CDR3 size: 14 residues. The CDR3 is CATSVGVKGYEQYF.

This rearrangement joins TRBV6-4 to TRBJ2-3; TCRdb gives TRBD1 as the D gene, but with no DNA this cannot be confirmed. Germline-derived CDR1 and CDR2 are MRHNA and SNTAGT. The CDR3 has 15 amino acids. The CDR3 here is CASSETGGSTDTQYF.

This sequence joins TRBV29-1 and TRBJ2-4. Per the germline V gene, CDR1 is SQVTM and CDR2 is ANQGSEA. CDR3 length: 15 residues. The CDR3 is CSVELQNIAKNIQYF.

The CDR3 protein is CASASTSGGEETQYF. The gene calls are TRBV12-3 or TRBV12-4 and TRBJ2-5; TCRdb selects TRBD2, and the lack of DNA leaves this call unchecked. The CDR3 runs 15 residues.

The chain has TRBV24-1 and TRBJ2-5; TCRdb designates TRBD2, a call that cannot be tested without DNA. Germline CDR1 is KGHDR and CDR2 is SFDVKD. The CDR3 runs 16 residues. This CDR3 reads CATSGHGLRRGETQYF.

The chain is built from TRBV7-9 and TRBJ2-4; the D call of TRBD2 rests on TCRdb alone, since no DNA is present to check it. This CDR3 region has 20 residues. Germline V lookup: CDR1 SEHNR, CDR2 FQNEAQ (reference sequence). CDR3 amino acids: CASSSPAGLAELGAKNIQYF.